The subject of this entry is one T cell receptor (beta chain). Its specificity is unknown. The data are from a study of cytomegalovirus exposure and HLA in healthy donors. Notes on the study in general: In a later analysis, an Asian-associated ancestry cluster reportedly showed fewer N-insertions than the 666-donor mean. What was likely a sequencing artifact was a cluster of highly shared sequence variants. The classifier reportedly diagnosed cytomegalovirus status with high sensitivity and specificity. The later analysis indicated that the majority of CMV-associated TCR beta chains appeared HLA-restricted.

Vbeta (60) and Jbeta (13) primers were used in the PCR. TCRdb's copy holds only in-frame clones and misses some; the assay was immunoSEQ multiplex PCR. Here the sample table reports some 150,000 clones. The receptor comes from a woman aged 18-29 years in good health and CMV-seropositive. The material sequenced was PBMCs.

The CDR3 reads CASRSTGDSSGNTIYF. The DNA for the CDR3 is TGCGCCAGCAGGTCAACAGGGGATTCTTCTGGAAACACCATATATTTT. The chain employs TRBV5-1 and TRBJ1-3, with TRBD1 matching over 7 bases. There are 16 residues in the CDR3. V shed 5 bases, J shed 1 base, and the junction held 9 bases outside the gene matches. Germline V gene data show CDR1 as SGHRS and CDR2 as YFSETQ.